This entry concerns a single T cell receptor beta chain. A few counts support this clone. No antigen is known for it. One base away there is no much larger clone; base qualities are not given. After removal of 5 bases from V and 2 bases from J, the junction retains 5 bases not matched to a gene. Reading the germline V gene gives CDR1 SGHTA and CDR2 FQGTGA. The CDR3 runs 16 amino acids, cysteine and phenylalanine included. The entry retains the CDR3 DNA only, 48 bases that are in frame from base 1. The record originates from a study of PD-1 blockade in mismatch repair-deficient tumors (dated by TCRdb to the late 2010s). About the investigation overall: The trial enrolled some 90 consecutive patients with roughly twelve mismatch repair-deficient cancer types between 2013 and 2016, all previously treated and progressing. Tumor-associated T cell clones in the peripheral blood of patients responding to PD-1 blockade were tracked using deep sequencing of TCR CDR3 regions. What the work shows at the level of the full study, not this receptor alone: Clones residing in the tumor, which were often undetectable in blood before treatment, expanded quickly after pembrolizumab and then contracted, generally before radiologic responses.

Library generation was performed with the immunoSEQ multiplex PCR assay. This immuneACCESS table, as held by TCRdb, lists in-frame sequences with V and J called but not all clones. Of the missing ones, under half trace to an unresolved V gene in checked studies; the others have no known cause. The table for this sample lists approximately 51,000 clones; 81% of them were counted only once. In total, the top ten clones hold more than 8% of the sample. Mismatch repair deficiency in every enrolled patient was established by polymerase chain reaction or immunohistochemistry. TCR sequencing was performed for a few patients who responded to pembrolizumab therapy. Pembrolizumab PD-1 blockade was prospectively tested in advanced mismatch repair-deficient cancers, regardless of tissue of origin, in the phase II trial. Serial peripheral blood T cell samples were collected before and at multiple times after starting PD-1 blockade. The timing of each blood sample was reported as weeks after the first dose of pembrolizumab.

The TCR sequence derives from an adult with mismatch repair-deficient cancer. Source: peripheral blood, taken about 20 weeks after starting pembrolizumab. The chain links TRBV7-3 with TRBJ2-2; the central 10 bases match TRBD2. The DNA is as follows: TGTGCCAGCAGCAAAGCGGGAGGGCCAAACACCGGGGAGCTGTTTTTT. Its translation is CASSKAGGPNTGELFF.